This TCR beta chain was sequenced during a study of control samples from healthy donors and cancer patients. Repertoires were generated with immunoSEQ multiplex PCR, while TCRdb's copy carries only in-frame clones and drops some. Among 95,000 to 150,000 clones, about 89% were seen once, and the ten largest hold 7.8%. Germline values: CDR1 SGHRS, CDR2 YFSETQ. Trimming cost V 1 base and J 4 bases, with 12 bases left between them. This CDR3 spans 14 amino acids. This chain uses TRBV5-1 with TRBJ2-7; the D gene is possibly TRBD1 (5 bases). Specimen: blood. The TCR comes from a woman between 18 and 29 years old in good health. CDR3 bases: TGCGCCAGCAGCTTGACAGGATCGAATTACGAGCAGTACTTC. As protein: CASSLTGSNYEQYF.